This TCR beta chain originates from a study of response to subunit inactivated influenza vaccine. TCRdb re-called the RT-PCR reads with MiXCR, one entry per CDR3 protein. The sample includes approximately 500,000 distinct CDR3 sequences, 14% of them seen just once. Overall study findings and caveats: Authors suggested that a seasonal influenza vaccination recruits few new T cells each time.

This clonotype came up a few times. Its specificity is unknown. The CDR3 totals 14 residues. The germline V and J ends were trimmed by 4 bases and 3 bases, with 13 bases remaining between them. The germline CDR1 and CDR2 sequences are LGHDT and YNNKEL (reference sequence). This rearrangement joins TRBV3-1 to TRBJ2-7; D may be TRBD2 (6 bases). The sequence derives from a man in his fifties who received an inactivated influenza vaccine. This sample comprised PBMCs from blood, obtained approximately 13 days after vaccination. The CDR3 DNA reads as TGTGCCAGCAGCCTCGGGGGACTTCTCTACGAGCAGTACTTC. Protein product: CASSLGGLLYEQYF.